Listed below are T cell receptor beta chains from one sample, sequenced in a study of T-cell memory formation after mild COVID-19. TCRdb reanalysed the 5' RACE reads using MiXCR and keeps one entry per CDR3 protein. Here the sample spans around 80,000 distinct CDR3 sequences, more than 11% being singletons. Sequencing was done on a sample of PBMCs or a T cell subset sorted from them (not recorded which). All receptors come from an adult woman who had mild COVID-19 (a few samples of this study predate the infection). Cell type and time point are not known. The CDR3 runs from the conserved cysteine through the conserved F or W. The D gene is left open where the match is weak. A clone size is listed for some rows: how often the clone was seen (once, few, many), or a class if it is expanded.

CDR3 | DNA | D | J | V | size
CASSPPSGNEQFF | TGCGCCAGCAGTCCTCCTAGCGGCAATGAGCAGTTCTTC | TRBD2 | TRBJ2-1 | TRBV5-1 | once
CASRPTGSPLEQYF | TGCGCCAGTCGACCGACCGGGAGCCCCCTCGAGCAGTACTTC | - | TRBJ2-7 | TRBV5-1 | -
CASSYSRQGGLGDTQYF | TGTGCCAGCAGTTACTCCAGACAGGGGGGGTTGGGAGATACGCAGTATTTT | TRBD1 | TRBJ2-3 | TRBV6-6 | -
CASSLARSVAETQYF | TGTGCCAGCAGCTTAGCGCGGTCGGTAGCGGAGACCCAGTACTTC | - | TRBJ2-5 | TRBV7-9 | many
CASKSVAGSYEQYF | TGTGCCAGCAAGAGTGTAGCGGGGTCCTACGAGCAGTACTTC | TRBD2 | TRBJ2-7 | TRBV12-3/TRBV12-4 | few
CASSQEYRGSDYEQYF | TGCGCCAGCAGCCAAGAATATCGGGGGAGCGACTACGAGCAGTACTTC | - | TRBJ2-7 | TRBV4-3 | -
CASSVAAGGQYQETQYF | TGTGCCAGCAGCGTAGCAGCGGGGGGGCAGTACCAAGAGACCCAGTACTTC | TRBD2 | TRBJ2-5 | TRBV9 | -
CASGQGGSSGGFGNEQFF | TGTGCCAGCGGCCAAGGTGGGAGTAGCGGGGGGTTTGGGAATGAGCAGTTCTTC | TRBD2 | TRBJ2-1 | TRBV6-5 | -
CASSPRDRPYNEQFF | TGTGCCAGCAGCCCCCGGGACAGGCCATACAATGAGCAGTTCTTC | TRBD1 | TRBJ2-1 | TRBV7-9 | few
CASSFGTGQDTQYF | TGTGCCAGCAGCTTTGGAACCGGGCAAGATACGCAGTATTTT | - | TRBJ2-3 | TRBV5-6 | -
CATSPRLSAGYEQYF | TGTGCCACCAGCCCGCGGTTGTCTGCGGGGTACGAGCAGTACTTC | - | TRBJ2-7 | TRBV15 | few
CASSVARTGATYGYTF | TGTGCCAGCAGCGTAGCCAGGACAGGGGCTACATATGGCTACACCTTC | TRBD1 | TRBJ1-2 | TRBV9 | -
CASDYFPGQGVYNEQFF | TGCGCCAGTGACTATTTCCCGGGACAGGGGGTATACAATGAGCAGTTCTTC | TRBD1 | TRBJ2-1 | TRBV5-1 | -
CASSRYPRETQYF | TGTGCCAGCAGTCGCTACCCTAGGGAGACCCAGTACTTC | - | TRBJ2-5 | TRBV6-5 | many
CSVVDQGPSYEQYF | TGCAGCGTTGTGGATCAGGGTCCCTCCTACGAGCAGTACTTC | - | TRBJ2-7 | TRBV29-1 | -
CASSSGDSSYEQYF | TGCGCCAGCAGCAGCGGGGACAGCTCCTACGAGCAGTACTTC | - | TRBJ2-7 | TRBV5-1 | -
CASSPPYEGYTF | TGTGCCAGCAGCCCTCCCTATGAGGGCTACACCTTC | - | TRBJ1-2 | TRBV7-9 | few
CATSDTADSYEQYF | TGTGCCACCAGTGATACCGCAGACTCCTACGAGCAGTACTTC | - | TRBJ2-7 | TRBV24-1 | -
CASSIRHSYNEQFF | TGTGCCAGCAGCATCCGACACTCCTACAATGAGCAGTTCTTC | - | TRBJ2-1 | TRBV5-6 | -
CASSLIPGRPYEQYF | TGTGCCAGCAGTTTAATCCCGGGCCGTCCCTACGAGCAGTACTTC | - | TRBJ2-7 | TRBV27 | few
CSVDMGLAENTGELFF | TGCAGCGTTGATATGGGACTAGCGGAAAACACCGGGGAGCTGTTTTTT | TRBD2 | TRBJ2-2 | TRBV29-1 | few
CASSQERTTAMNTEAFF | TGTGCCAGCAGCCAAGAGCGAACGACAGCTATGAACACTGAAGCTTTCTTT | - | TRBJ1-1 | TRBV3-1 | few
CASSFRGQGYEQYF | TGTGCCAGCAGTTTTCGTGGCCAGGGCTACGAGCAGTACTTC | - | TRBJ2-7 | TRBV12-3/TRBV12-4 | few
CASSYLRGGTTDTQYF | TGTGCCAGCAGTTACCTGCGCGGGGGAACCACAGATACGCAGTATTTT | TRBD2 | TRBJ2-3 | TRBV6-6 | few
CAWSFSGETQYF | TGTGCCTGGAGTTTCAGCGGAGAGACCCAGTACTTC | - | TRBJ2-5 | TRBV30 | -
CASSLGLVETQYF | TGTGCCAGCAGCTTAGGTTTGGTGGAGACCCAGTACTTC | - | TRBJ2-5 | TRBV7-2 | few
CASSWQGDEQFF | TGTGCCAGCAGCTGGCAGGGGGATGAGCAGTTCTTC | TRBD1 | TRBJ2-1 | TRBV7-6 | -
CSASTSSTDTQYF | TGCAGTGCATCGACCTCTAGCACAGATACGCAGTATTTT | - | TRBJ2-3 | TRBV20-1 | few
CASSLAGTDYNEQFF | TGTGCCAGCAGCTTAGCAGGGACTGATTACAATGAGCAGTTCTTC | - | TRBJ2-1 | TRBV7-8 | -
CASSRIQGVPGELFF | TGTGCCAGCAGCCGGATACAGGGGGTGCCCGGGGAGCTGTTTTTT | TRBD1 | TRBJ2-2 | TRBV28 | few
CASSATQGRASPLHF | TGTGCCAGCAGTGCCACTCAGGGAAGGGCTTCACCCCTCCACTTT | - | TRBJ1-6 | TRBV25-1 | once
CASSPREENYGYTF | TGTGCCAGCAGTCCCCGGGAGGAGAACTATGGCTACACCTTC | - | TRBJ1-2 | TRBV27 | -
CSVEGGQGTGELFF | TGCAGCGTTGAGGGGGGACAGGGGACCGGGGAGCTGTTTTTT | TRBD1 | TRBJ2-2 | TRBV29-1 | -